The 14 T cell receptor beta chains in this list originate from one sample, sequenced in a study of PD-L1 blockade in urothelial cancer (dated by TCRdb to about 2017). To prepare the library, the immunoSEQ multiplex PCR assay was applied. TCRdb provides this immuneACCESS table in a form limited to in-frame rearrangements. Some clones are lacking; in checked studies, under half of them reflect an unresolved V gene, and why the rest are absent is not known. Within this sample are under 60,000 clones, with roughly four fifths of them counted one time only. Clones ranked in the top ten supply roughly 3.3% of the sample. Taken with the paper, the label for time point translates to: pretreatment peripheral blood. Sample: PBMCs, taken around atezolizumab (anti-PD-L1) treatment. The receptor set was obtained from a man in his sixties or seventies with urothelial cancer.

The chain joins TRBV5-1 to TRBJ1-2; 10 bases align to TRBD1. Germline V gene lookup returns CDR1 SGHRS and CDR2 YFSETQ. Losses at the gene ends were 4 bases for V and 8 bases for J; bases not matched to a gene: 5. This CDR3 is 13 amino acids long. The CDR3 loop reads CASSVGQGVGYTF. The CDR3 nucleotides are TGCGCCAGCAGCGTCGGACAGGGGGTCGGCTACACCTTC. The full variable domain, in which reference TRBV5-1 and TRBJ1-2 provide the parts outside the CDR3, is KAGVTQTPRYLIKTRGQQVTLSCSPISGHRSVSWYQQTPGQGLQFLFEYFSETQRNKGNFPGRFSGRQFSNSRSEMNVSTLELGDSALYLCASSVGQGVGYTFGSGTRLTVV.

This chain links TRBV6-6 with TRBJ2-2, with 7 bases identical to TRBD2. This CDR3 spans 15 amino acids. From germline, CDR1 is MNHNY and CDR2 SVGAGI (reference sequence). Trimming cost V 6 bases and J 6 bases; bases outside gene matches: 10. The CDR3 here is CASRAGVAGSGELFF. The CDR3 DNA sequence: TGTGCCAGCAGGGCGGGGGTAGCGGGTTCCGGGGAGCTGTTTTTT.

The chain carries TRBV6-1 and TRBJ1-1; no definite D call. The V end lost 4 bases, the J end lost 4 bases, and 13 bases lay between the germline ends. The CDR3 length is 14 residues. Germline CDR1 is MNHNS and CDR2 is SASEGT. CDR3 nucleotides: TGTGCCAGCAGTGTCGGAGGCAGAAGCACTGAAGCTTTCTTT. Translated: CASSVGGRSTEAFF.

This chain links TRBV27 with TRBJ1-2, with D unclear. Germline CDR1 MNHEY, CDR2 SMNVEV (reference sequence). This CDR3 region has 9 residues. The V and J ends lost 9 bases and 8 bases respectively, with 7 bases between them. CDR3: CARGDGYTF. CDR3 DNA: TGTGCCAGGGGCGACGGCTACACCTTC.

V and J are TRBV2 and TRBJ2-1; 10 bases match TRBD2. Germline CDR1 SNHLY, CDR2 FYNNEI. This CDR3 is 14 amino acids long. The junction had 8 bases not matched to a gene; V was cut back by 10 bases and J by 5 bases. CDR3 DNA: TGTGCCACCTCTACTAGCGGGACGAACAATGAGCAGTTCTTC. This encodes CATSTSGTNNEQFF.

The CDR3 region has the DNA TGTGCCAGCAGCTGGGGACAAACGAGGGAAACTGAAGCTTTCTTT. It is translated as CASSWGQTRETEAFF. This chain uses TRBV5-4 with TRBJ1-1; D may be TRBD1 (6 bases). V was pared by 3 bases and J by 5 bases, with 17 bases between. The germline CDR1 and CDR2 sequences are SGHNT and YYREEE (reference sequence). This CDR3 spans 15 amino acids.

The V gene is TRBV5-1, the J gene TRBJ2-5, with 7 bases lining up with TRBD2. Germline V gene lookup returns CDR1 SGHRS and CDR2 YFSETQ. The trim removed 1 base at V and 3 bases at J, leaving 3 bases unmatched. The CDR3 contains 14 residues. The CDR3 nucleotides are TGCGCCAGCAGCTTGTCTAGCGGCAAAGAGACCCAGTACTTC. Translating it yields CASSLSSGKETQYF.

The V and J genes are TRBV30 and TRBJ2-1; 14 bases line up with TRBD2. The J segment lost 0 bases and the V segment lost 4 bases, leaving 5 bases of the junction unmatched. The CDR3 has 17 residues. Germline V gene data show CDR1 as GTSNPN and CDR2 as SVGIG (reference sequence). The CDR3 nucleotides are TGTGCCTGGAAGGGACTAGCGGGGGTAGGCTCCTACAATGAGCAGTTCTTC. Its protein is CAWKGLAGVGSYNEQFF.

CDR3 sequence: CASSYGTSGGRRETQYF. DNA of the CDR3: TGCGCCAGCAGCTACGGGACTAGCGGGGGGAGGCGAGAGACCCAGTACTTC. The chain joins TRBV5-1 to TRBJ2-5; 15 nucleotides line up with TRBD2. Germline V lookup: CDR1 SGHRS, CDR2 YFSETQ. This CDR3 is built from 17 residues. V trimming: 3 bases; J trimming: 4 bases; junction bases outside the gene matches: 7. Using reference TRBV5-1 and TRBJ2-5 for the parts outside the CDR3, the full variable domain is KAGVTQTPRYLIKTRGQQVTLSCSPISGHRSVSWYQQTPGQGLQFLFEYFSETQRNKGNFPGRFSGRQFSNSRSEMNVSTLELGDSALYLCASSYGTSGGRRETQYFGPGTRLLVL.

This clone showed up just a few times. V usage is TRBV2 and J usage is TRBJ2-3; tentative D call: TRBD2 (6 bases). This CDR3 is 12 amino acids long. V lost 4 bases, J lost 8 bases, and 10 bases lay in between. Per germline, CDR1 SNHLY and CDR2 FYNNEI. CDR3 coding DNA: TGTGCCAGCAGTGCGGGGGTCGGTACGCAGTATTTT. Translation gives CASSAGVGTQYF.

The CDR3 is CASSKSLFLGHPHYEQYF. CDR3 nucleotide sequence: TGTGCCAGCAGCAAAAGCCTTTTTTTGGGACATCCCCACTACGAGCAGTACTTC. V and J are TRBV21-1 and TRBJ2-7; the DNA was not used to check the table's D call, TRBD1. TRBV21-1 is given as a pseudogene. The CDR3 is made up of 18 amino acids.

The V gene is TRBV27, the J gene TRBJ1-4, with 7 nucleotides matching TRBD1. V lost 4 bases to trimming and J lost 5 bases; unmatched junction nucleotides: 7. CDR3 length: 15 amino acids. Germline V gene lookup returns CDR1 MNHEY and CDR2 SMNVEV (reference sequence). The CDR3 is CASSSGTEINEKLFF. The CDR3 DNA follows: TGTGCCAGCAGTTCCGGGACAGAAATAAATGAAAAACTGTTTTTT. The full variable domain, its missing parts supplied by reference TRBV27 and TRBJ1-4, is EAQVTQNPRYLITVTGKKLTVTCSQNMNHEYMSWYRQDPGLGLRQIYYSMNVEVTDKGDVPEGYKVSRKEKRNFPLILESPSPNQTSLYFCASSSGTEINEKLFFGSGTQLSVL.

The chain has TRBV4-1 and TRBJ2-7; D is unclear. The CDR3 covers 16 residues. V was pared by 4 bases and J by 1 base, with 17 bases between. CDR1 and CDR2 (germline): MGHRA, YSYEKL. CDR3 nucleotides: TGCGCCAGCAGCCCATTAACGGGTGCGAGGTCCTACGAGCAGTACTTC. This encodes CASSPLTGARSYEQYF.

The chain is built from TRBV5-1 and TRBJ1-2, with D hard to call. This CDR3 spans 15 amino acids. V was shortened by 0 bases and J by 4 bases, with 13 bases between the two germline ends. Germline CDR1 is SGHRS and CDR2 is YFSETQ. The CDR3 DNA reads TGCGCCAGCAGCTTGGATGGTGGGTCGGGCTATGGCTACACCTTC. It specifies CASSLDGGSGYGYTF.